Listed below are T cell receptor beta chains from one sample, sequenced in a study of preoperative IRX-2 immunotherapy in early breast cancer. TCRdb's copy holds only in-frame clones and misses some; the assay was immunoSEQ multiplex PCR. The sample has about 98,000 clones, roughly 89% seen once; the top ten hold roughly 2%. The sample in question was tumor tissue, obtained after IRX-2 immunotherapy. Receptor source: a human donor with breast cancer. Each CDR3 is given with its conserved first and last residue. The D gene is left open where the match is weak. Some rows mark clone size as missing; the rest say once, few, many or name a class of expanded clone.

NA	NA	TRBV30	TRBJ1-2	TGTGCCTGGAGTCCCACAGTAGCCCAATCGGTTGATGGCTACACCTTC	CAWSPTVAQSVDGYTF
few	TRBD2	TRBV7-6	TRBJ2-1	TGTGCCAGCAGCTGGGGACTAGCGGGGGGCTTCTCCTACAATGAGCAGTTCTTC	CASSWGLAGGFSYNEQFF
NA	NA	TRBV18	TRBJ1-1	TGTGCCAGCTCACCGGCGAATATGAACACTGAAGCTTTCTTT	CASSPANMNTEAFF
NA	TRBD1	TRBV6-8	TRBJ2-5	TGTGCCAGCAGTTCTCTCGGACAGGCGAGTACGTTAGAGACCCAGTACTTC	CASSSLGQASTLETQYF
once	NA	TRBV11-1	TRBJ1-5	TGTGCCAGCAGCTTAGGGGTAGGCAATCAGCCCCAGCATTTT	CASSLGVGNQPQHF
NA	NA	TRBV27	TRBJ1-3	TGTGCCACCAGGGAGATATGGTACTCTGGAAACACCATATATTTT	CATREIWYSGNTIYF
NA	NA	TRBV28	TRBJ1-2	TGTGCCAGCAGTATTTCAGGGGTCGGGAGGGGCTACACCTTC	CASSISGVGRGYTF
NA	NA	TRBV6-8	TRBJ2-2	TGTGCCAGCAGTTACTCCCTGGGGTCCGGGGAGCTGTTTTTT	CASSYSLGSGELFF
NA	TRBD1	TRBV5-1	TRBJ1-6	TGCGCCAGCAGCTCCATTACCGGACAGGGTGTTACTTCACCCCTCCACTTT	CASSSITGQGVTSPLHF
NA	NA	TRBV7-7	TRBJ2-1	TGTGCCAGCAGCGCTACAGCACAGATTCTCTACAATGAGCAGTTCTTC	CASSATAQILYNEQFF
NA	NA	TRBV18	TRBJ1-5	TGTGCCAGCTCATCGGGACGGAGTAGCAATCAGCCCCAGCATTTT	CASSSGRSSNQPQHF
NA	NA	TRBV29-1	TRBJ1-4	TGCAGCGTTGAAGATGTCTCCGAAGGGGAGTGGAAACTGTTTTTT	CSVEDVSEGEWKLFF
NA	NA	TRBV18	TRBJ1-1	TGTGCCAGCTCACCACAGGGGAACACTGAAGCTTTCTTT	CASSPQGNTEAFF
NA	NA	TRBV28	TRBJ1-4	TGTGCCAGCAGTTTTGAGCGAGGGACTAATGAAAAACTGTTTTTT	CASSFERGTNEKLFF
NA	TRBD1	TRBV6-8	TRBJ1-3	TGTGCCAGCAAGGGTGGACAGGGGACCCGAGTCATATATTTT	CASKGGQGTRVIYF
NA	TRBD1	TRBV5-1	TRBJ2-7	TGCGCCAGCAGCGAGACAGGGGTGGCCTACGAGCAGTACTTC	CASSETGVAYEQYF
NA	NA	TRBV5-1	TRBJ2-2	TGCGCCAGCAGCTTGGGTGGTAGCGGCACCGGGGAGCTGTTTTTT	CASSLGGSGTGELFF
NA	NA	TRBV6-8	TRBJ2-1	TGTGCCAGCAGACCCACTAGCCCTCACAATGAGCAGTTCTTC	CASRPTSPHNEQFF
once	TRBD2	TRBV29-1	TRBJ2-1	TGCAGCTCGGGGGCTAGCGGGAAATCCTACAATGAGCAGTTCTTC	CSSGASGKSYNEQFF
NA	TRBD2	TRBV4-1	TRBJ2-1	TGCGCCAGCAGCCCTCACGGCGGGAGGGACAATGAGCAGTTCTTC	CASSPHGGRDNEQFF
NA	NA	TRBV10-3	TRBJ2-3	TGTGCCATCAGTGAGGTGGGAACAGGGCCGGGCACAGATACGCAGTATTTT	CAISEVGTGPGTDTQYF
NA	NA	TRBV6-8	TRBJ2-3	TGTGCCAGCAGTTTGCAACTAGTAGAAGGGAATACGCAGTATTTT	CASSLQLVEGNTQYF
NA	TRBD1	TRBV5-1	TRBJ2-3	TGCGCCAGCAGCTTGTTCGGACAGGGGTCGGATACGCAGTATTTT	CASSLFGQGSDTQYF
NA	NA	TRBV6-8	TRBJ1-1	TGTGCCAGCAGCCCCCGGGGAGGGTTAGAGGGAGCTTTCTTT	CASSPRGGLEGAFF
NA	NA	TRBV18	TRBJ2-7	TGTGCCAGCTCACAAGTAACCACCTACGAGCAGTACTTC	CASSQVTTYEQYF
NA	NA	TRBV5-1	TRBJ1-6	TGCGCCAGCAGCCTGGACCACAGTAATTCACCCCTCCACTTT	CASSLDHSNSPLHF
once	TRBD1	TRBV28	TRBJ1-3	TGTGCCAGCAGTCGGACAGGGGTCGGAAACACCATATATTTT	CASSRTGVGNTIYF
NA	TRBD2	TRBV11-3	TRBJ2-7	TGTGCCAGCAGCCCGACTAGCGGAGGACCCTACGAGCAGTACTTC	CASSPTSGGPYEQYF
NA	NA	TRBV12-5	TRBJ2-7	TGTGCCAGCAACAGAGCCTACGAGCAGTACTTC	CASNRAYEQYF
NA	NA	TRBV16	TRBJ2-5	TGTGCCAGCAGCCCACCGGGACTTCAAGAGACCCAGTACTTC	CASSPPGLQETQYF
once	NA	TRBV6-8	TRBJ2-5	TGTGCCAGCAGCTACAGGGTGGAAGAGACCCAGTACTTC	CASSYRVEETQYF
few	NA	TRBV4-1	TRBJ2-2	TGCGCCAGCAGCCAAGAGTCTCCGACGGACACCGGGGAGCTGTTTTTT	CASSQESPTDTGELFF